The 18 T cell receptor beta chains given below trace back to one sample, sequenced in a study of shared clonotypes between healthy human individuals. Sequencing used immunoSEQ multiplex PCR; TCRdb keeps in-frame clones, though not all of them. Among fewer than 1.6 million clones listed, roughly 98.5% were seen once. Sequenced material: naive CD4+ T cells sorted from blood. Subset denoted: CD45RA+ positively selected. The receptors come from a man aged 30-40 years in good health.

V usage is TRBV19 and J usage is TRBJ2-2; 7 bases align to TRBD1. The CDR3 extends over 14 amino acids. Trimming removed 6 bases from V and 5 bases from J; junction bases left unmatched: 6. Germline CDR1 reads LNHDA; CDR2 reads SQIVND (reference sequence). The CDR3 region is CASRPTGQTGELFF. In nucleotides, the CDR3 is TGTGCCAGTAGACCGACAGGGCAAACCGGGGAGCTGTTTTTT.

The J gene is TRBJ1-1, the V gene TRBV10-3; 10 bases map to TRBD1. Germline V gives CDR1 ENHRY, CDR2 SYGVKD. This CDR3 contains 13 residues. The V segment lost 7 bases and the J segment 3 bases; nucleotides outside the gene matches: 2. The CDR3 spells CAITDRGDTEAFF. The CDR3 nucleotides read TGTGCCATCACGGACAGGGGGGACACTGAAGCTTTCTTT.

The chain employs TRBV6-1 and TRBJ2-1; 7 bases align to TRBD2. Germline V gene lookup returns CDR1 MNHNS and CDR2 SASEGT. V was clipped by 4 bases and J by 8 bases; unmatched bases: 20. There are 18 residues in the CDR3. The CDR3 DNA follows: TGTGCCAGCAGTGCACAGAGAACCCCGGGAGGTTTGGTTGATGAGCAGTTCTTC. Its translation is CASSAQRTPGGLVDEQFF.

The rearrangement joins TRBV5-1 to TRBJ2-5, with D perhaps given as TRBD1 or TRBD2 (5 bases each). This CDR3 has 13 amino acids. V lost 4 bases and J lost 3, with 10 bases in between. CDR1 SGHRS and CDR2 YFSETQ come from the germline V gene. CDR3 sequence (DNA): TGCGCCAGCAGCGGGGGTACTAAAGAGACCCAGTACTTC. Protein sequence: CASSGGTKETQYF.

The CDR3 reads CASSLFSAGAETQYF. The CDR3 bases are TGTGCCAGCAGCTTGTTTTCTGCGGGAGCAGAGACCCAGTACTTC. The V and J genes are TRBV5-5 and TRBJ2-5, with 7 bases aligning to TRBD2. J lost 4 bases, V lost 1 base, and 7 bases had no gene match. In germline, CDR1 is SGHKS, CDR2 YYEKEE (reference sequence). This CDR3 has 15 residues.

The chain couples TRBV27 to TRBJ2-7; D is possibly TRBD1 (6 bases). CDR3 length equals 14 residues. Germline V gene sequence: CDR1 MNHEY, CDR2 SMNVEV (reference sequence). Trimming stripped 2 bases from V and 5 bases from J, with 13 bases between. The CDR3 reads CASSLRGSWDEQYF. The CDR3 region has the DNA TGTGCCAGCAGTTTAAGGGGGTCCTGGGACGAGCAGTACTTC.

The chain couples TRBV27 to TRBJ2-1, with D perhaps matching TRBD1 (5 bases). CDR1 is MNHEY, CDR2 SMNVEV, per germline (reference sequence). V was clipped by 4 bases and J by 10 bases, with 17 bases between them. The CDR3 length is 14 residues. The CDR3 loop is CASSSGLPFPEQFF. As DNA, the CDR3 is TGTGCCAGCAGTTCAGGGCTCCCCTTTCCGGAGCAGTTCTTC.

The chain combines TRBV7-9 with TRBJ2-1; perhaps TRBD2 as D (6 bases). Germline CDR1 is SEHNR and CDR2 is FQNEAQ (reference sequence). The germline V and J ends were trimmed by 5 bases and 8 bases, with 13 bases remaining between them. The CDR3 extends over 13 amino acids. The CDR3 loop reads CASSLPGLYEQFF. In nucleotides, the CDR3 is TGTGCCAGCAGCCTCCCGGGACTCTATGAGCAGTTCTTC.

The gene calls are TRBV27 and TRBJ2-1, with 8 bases fitting TRBD1. The CDR3 runs 13 residues. The germline gives CDR1 MNHEY, CDR2 SMNVEV (reference sequence). With V trimmed by 3 bases and J by 15 bases, 10 bases remained unmatched. In DNA, the CDR3 is TGTGCCAGCAGTTTTGACGGACAGGGTTTATGGTTCTTC. Translated: CASSFDGQGLWFF.

This sequence joins TRBV28 and TRBJ1-4, with D hard to call. The V and J ends lost 6 bases and 10 bases respectively, with 18 bases between them. This CDR3 is 14 amino acids long. Germline V gene sequence: CDR1 MDHEN, CDR2 SYDVKM. The CDR3: CASSTLVNGGKLFF. The CDR3, as DNA: TGTGCCAGCAGCACTTTAGTCAATGGCGGAAAACTGTTTTTT.

This sequence joins TRBV7-2 and TRBJ1-4, with D perhaps matching TRBD1 (6 bases). The CDR3 length is 13 residues. V lost 6 bases and J lost 8, with 13 bases in between. Germline V CDR1 and CDR2: SGHTA, FQGNSA. The CDR3 spells CASRPGQKEKLFF. In DNA form, the CDR3 reads TGTGCCAGCAGGCCGGGACAAAAGGAAAAACTGTTTTTT. The complete variable domain, with remaining parts taken from reference TRBV7-2 and TRBJ1-4, reads GAGVSQSPSNKVTEKGKDVELRCDPISGHTALYWYRQSLGQGLEFLIYFQGNSAPDKSGLPSDRFSAERTGGSVSTLTIQRTQQEDSAVYLCASRPGQKEKLFFGSGTQLSVL.

The table lists this clone with a count of one. The chain employs TRBV6-6 and TRBJ2-3; 9 bases are shared with TRBD2. This CDR3 has 14 amino acids. The germline V gene encodes CDR1 MNHNY and CDR2 SVGAGI (reference sequence). The V segment lost 7 bases and the J segment 2 bases; nucleotides outside the gene matches: 4. In DNA, the CDR3 is TGTGCCAGCACCCTAGCGGGGATCACAGATACGCAGTATTTT. This encodes CASTLAGITDTQYF.

The J gene is TRBJ2-1, the V gene TRBV27; D is tentatively TRBD1 or TRBD2 (6 bases each). The V end was cut by 5 bases, the J end by 0 bases, with 11 bases between. Germline-derived CDR1 and CDR2 are MNHEY and SMNVEV (reference sequence). The CDR3 totals 15 residues. CDR3 in amino acids: CASSVRGLSYNEQFF. CDR3 in DNA: TGTGCCAGCAGTGTTCGGGGGCTCTCCTACAATGAGCAGTTCTTC.

This rearrangement joins TRBV7-9 to TRBJ2-1, with 11 bases aligning to TRBD2. V was clipped by 3 bases and J by 3 bases; unmatched bases: 1. This CDR3 has 15 residues. Germline values: CDR1 SEHNR, CDR2 FQNEAQ (reference sequence). The CDR3 loop reads CASSFSGGGYNEQFF. The CDR3 region has the DNA TGTGCCAGCAGCTTTAGCGGGGGGGGCTACAATGAGCAGTTCTTC.

CDR3 sequence: CASSLSAGGGPTNTGELFF. CDR3 DNA: TGTGCCAGCAGTTTATCGGCGGGAGGCGGTCCTACAAACACCGGGGAGCTGTTTTTT. The V gene is TRBV27, the J gene TRBJ2-2, with 8 bases that match TRBD2. V lost 0 bases and J lost 2; bases outside the gene matches: 11. This CDR3 contains 19 residues. Germline CDR1 and CDR2: MNHEY and SMNVEV (reference sequence).

The chain joins TRBV27 to TRBJ2-3; tentative D call: TRBD2 (6 bases). This CDR3 is built from 14 residues. The germline gives CDR1 MNHEY, CDR2 SMNVEV (reference sequence). V gave up 10 bases and J gave up 8 bases, with 22 bases separating them. The CDR3 region is CATFPSGRVGTQYF. The DNA of the CDR3 is TGTGCCACCTTTCCGAGCGGGCGGGTGGGTACGCAGTATTTT.

This chain connects TRBV9 to TRBJ2-3; tentative D call: TRBD2 (6 bases). V lost 1 base and J 2 bases, leaving 20 bases between the germline ends. The germline V gene encodes CDR1 SGDLS and CDR2 YYNGEE. The CDR3 runs 18 residues. CDR3 sequence: CASSVKSVGTRITDTQYF. In DNA form, the CDR3 reads TGTGCCAGCAGCGTAAAGAGTGTAGGGACTCGCATCACAGATACGCAGTATTTT.

The chain couples TRBV5-6 to TRBJ1-2; tentatively, D is TRBD1 (5 bases). Between the trimmed V and J ends, which lost 0 bases and 4 bases, there was a span of 13 bases. The CDR3 totals 15 residues. The germline V gene encodes CDR1 SGHDT and CDR2 YYEEEE. CDR3 amino acids: CASSLGGRVTYGYTF. The CDR3 nucleotides read TGTGCCAGCAGCTTGGGGGGCAGGGTAACCTATGGCTACACCTTC. Full variable domain (outside the CDR3, taken from reference TRBV5-6 and TRBJ1-2): DAGVTQSPTHLIKTRGQQVTLRCSPKSGHDTVSWYQQALGQGPQFIFQYYEEEERQRGNFPDRFSGHQFPNYSSELNVNALLLGDSALYLCASSLGGRVTYGYTFGSGTRLTVV.